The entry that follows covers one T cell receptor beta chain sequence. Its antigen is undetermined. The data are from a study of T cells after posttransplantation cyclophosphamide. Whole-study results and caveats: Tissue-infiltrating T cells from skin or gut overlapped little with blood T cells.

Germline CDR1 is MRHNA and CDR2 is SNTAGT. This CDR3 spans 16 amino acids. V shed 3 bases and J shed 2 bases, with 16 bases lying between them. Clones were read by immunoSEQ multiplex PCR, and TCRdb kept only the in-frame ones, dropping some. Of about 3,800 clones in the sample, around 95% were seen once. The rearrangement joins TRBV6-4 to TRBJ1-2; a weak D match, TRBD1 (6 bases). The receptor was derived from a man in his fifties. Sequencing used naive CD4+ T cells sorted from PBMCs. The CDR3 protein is CASSERGGTGNYGYTF. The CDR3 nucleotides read TGTGCCAGCAGTGAACGAGGGGGAACGGGGAACTATGGCTACACCTTC.